The 12 T cell receptor beta chains below were found in one sample sequenced in a study of cytomegalovirus exposure and HLA in healthy donors. The PCR ran on 60 Vbeta and 13 Jbeta primers. Repertoires were generated with immunoSEQ multiplex PCR, while TCRdb's copy carries only in-frame clones and drops some. The sample shows 150,000 to 200,000 clones, about three quarters of them seen only once. The sequenced sample was PBMCs. The receptor source for this set is a woman aged 50 to 60 in good health and CMV-seropositive.

The chain carries TRBV6-5 and TRBJ2-3; 8 positions agree with TRBD2. With V trimmed by 7 bases and J by 0 bases, 3 bases remained unmatched. This CDR3 is 14 amino acids long. Germline V CDR1 and CDR2: MNHEY, SVGAGI. CDR3 in amino acids: CASMPSGSTDTQYF. The DNA for the CDR3 is TGTGCCAGCATGCCTAGCGGGAGCACAGATACGCAGTATTTT.

The chain's CDR3 is CASSQDPPTGFGLNSPLHF. In DNA form, the CDR3 reads TGCGCCAGCAGCCAAGACCCCCCGACAGGATTCGGGCTTAATTCACCCCTCCACTTT. The chain joins TRBV4-1 to TRBJ1-6, with TRBD1 as a possible D gene (6 bases). V was clipped by 0 bases and J by 6 bases, with 21 bases between them. Germline V gene data show CDR1 as MGHRA and CDR2 as YSYEKL. The CDR3 is 19 residues long.

This clone has just a few counts. The chain couples TRBV7-8 to TRBJ1-5; 8 bases agree with TRBD1. Germline CDR1 reads SGHVS; CDR2 reads FQNEAQ. With 4 bases clipped from V and 4 bases from J, the junction kept 6 bases outside the gene matches. The CDR3 is made up of 15 amino acids. This chain's CDR3 is CASSSGQVFNQPQHF. Written as DNA, the CDR3 is TGTGCCAGCAGCTCGGGACAGGTCTTTAATCAGCCCCAGCATTTT.

The rearrangement uses TRBV28 and TRBJ1-2; D perhaps matches TRBD1 (6 bases). The CDR3 consists of 14 residues. Per germline, CDR1 MDHEN and CDR2 SYDVKM. Trimming took 2 bases from V and 9 from J, leaving 16 bases between them. The CDR3 region is CASSLAGAQFRYTF. The CDR3, as DNA: TGTGCCAGCAGTTTAGCAGGGGCCCAGTTTCGCTACACCTTC.

The chain joins TRBV29-1 to TRBJ2-7; 9 bases are a match to TRBD1. Germline-derived CDR1 and CDR2 are SQVTM and ANQGSEA. The CDR3 runs 12 residues. The ends lost 5 bases at V and 6 bases at J; junction bases unmatched: 5. CDR3 DNA: TGCAGCGTTTGGGACAGGGCTGTCGAGCAGTACTTC. Protein sequence: CSVWDRAVEQYF.

In its sample, this clone was seen a few times. V is TRBV28 and J is TRBJ2-7; D is undetermined. The ends were cut back, 2 bases at V and 1 base at J, with 9 bases in the middle. There are 14 residues in the CDR3. Per germline, CDR1 MDHEN and CDR2 SYDVKM. The CDR3 DNA sequence: TGTGCCAGCAGTTTAGGGCAGGTATCCTACGAGCAGTACTTC. Translated: CASSLGQVSYEQYF.

The rearrangement links TRBV7-2 to TRBJ1-3; 7 positions match TRBD1. From germline, CDR1 is SGHTA and CDR2 FQGNSA. Losses at the gene ends were 1 base for V and 1 base for J; bases not matched to a gene: 1. The CDR3 extends over 15 amino acids. The CDR3 coding sequence is TGTGCCAGCAGCTTAGGCAGGGGGTCTGGAAACACCATATATTTT. Its protein is CASSLGRGSGNTIYF.

CDR3 DNA: TGTGCCAGCAGCCCCGGACAAACCACAGATACGCAGTATTTT. Translated, it gives CASSPGQTTDTQYF. The V call is TRBV6-5, the J call TRBJ2-3, with a weak D call TRBD1 (5 bases). There are 14 residues in the CDR3. Germline CDR1 is MNHEY and CDR2 is SVGAGI. Trimming shortened V by 6 bases and J by 2 bases, and 12 bases separated the two germline ends.

The chain has TRBV27 and TRBJ2-7; D is perhaps TRBD2 (6 bases). Germline assignment: CDR1 MNHEY and CDR2 SMNVEV (reference sequence). The CDR3 covers 16 residues. The V gene lost 5 bases and the J gene lost 0 bases, with 17 bases spanning the gap. CDR3 DNA: TGTGCCAGCAGTCCCCATCGGGGTAGCGGCTCCTACGAGCAGTACTTC. This encodes CASSPHRGSGSYEQYF.

The chain has TRBV21-1 and TRBJ1-1. TRBV21-1 is a pseudogene. The CDR3 contains 15 residues. The CDR3 nucleotides read TGTGCCAGCAGCAAAGGGAGGCAAGCGAACACTGAAGCTTTCTTT. It codes for CASSKGRQANTEAFF.

The V call is TRBV7-2, the J call TRBJ2-3; 8 positions agree with TRBD2. V lost 1 base, J lost 4 bases, and 4 bases stayed unmatched. The germline V gene has CDR1 SGHTA and CDR2 FQGNSA. CDR3 size: 15 residues. CDR3 bases: TGTGCCAGCAGCTTAGACGCGGGGGGCGCAGATACGCAGTATTTT. Its protein is CASSLDAGGADTQYF.

The chain uses TRBV27 and TRBJ2-7, with TRBD2 identical over 9 bases. V lost 5 bases and J lost 3; bases outside the gene matches: 11. This CDR3 is 16 amino acids long. Germline CDR1 MNHEY, CDR2 SMNVEV (reference sequence). Written as DNA, the CDR3 is TGTGCCAGCAGTCCCTTCGGGCGGGGGGGCAACTACGAGCAGTACTTC. Amino acids: CASSPFGRGGNYEQYF.